A selection of T cell receptor beta chains follows, all from one sample in a study of post-analysis software for immune sequencing data. Each CDR3 protein gets one entry after TCRdb re-called the PCR reads with MiXCR. The sample includes roughly 600,000 distinct CDR3 sequences, 44% of them seen just once. The specimen sequenced was blood. The source is a girl under 18 with multiple sclerosis. CDR3s include the opening cysteine and the closing phenylalanine or tryptophan. The D gene is left open where the match is weak. Size values are once, few and many counts, or a class for expanded clones, and some rows have none.

NA NA TRBJ1-4 TRBV5-1 TGCGCCAGCAGCTTGGTCGGTTCCCCCGAGGAAAAACTGTTTTTT CASSLVGSPEEKLFF
few NA TRBJ2-7 TRBV7-6 TGTGCCAGCAGCCCCCAGGGCGACCAGCAGTACTTC CASSPQGDQQYF
NA NA TRBJ1-5 TRBV6-4 TGTGCCAGCAGTCGAACGGCCGGATACAATCAGCCCCAGCATTTT CASSRTAGYNQPQHF
few NA TRBJ1-4 TRBV12-3/TRBV12-4 TGTGCCAGCAGTCCCGGGACGGTCATTGAAAAACTGTTTTTT CASSPGTVIEKLFF
few NA TRBJ2-5 TRBV7-6 TGTGCCAGCAGCTCCACATTAGGGACATTTCAAGAGACCCAGTACTTC CASSSTLGTFQETQYF
few TRBD1 TRBJ2-4 TRBV6-1 TGTGCCAGCAGTGACGGGACAGTAACCTATGGGCAGTACTTC CASSDGTVTYGQYF
once NA TRBJ1-1 TRBV9 TGTGCCAGCAGCGTCTGGAACACTGAAGCTTTCTTT CASSVWNTEAFF
NA TRBD2 TRBJ2-5 TRBV6-1 TGTGCCAGCATACCAGCGGGGGCGATCCAAGAGACCCAGTACTTC CASIPAGAIQETQYF
NA NA TRBJ2-3 TRBV2 TGTGCCAGCAGTGAAGCGGGCTATGCTCCGGGGTATTTT CASSEAGYAPGYF
few NA TRBJ2-3 TRBV20-1 TGCAGTGCCAACCCGGGACCTTTGCAGTATTTT CSANPGPLQYF
NA NA TRBJ1-5 TRBV3-1 TGTGCCAGCAGCCAAGATATGAGTCAGCCCCAGCATTTT CASSQDMSQPQHF
NA NA TRBJ2-7 TRBV5-1 TGCGCCAGCAGCCCGAAGGCATTCTACGAGCAGTACTTC CASSPKAFYEQYF
few NA TRBJ1-1 TRBV10-3 TGTGCCATCAGTGAAGGGACGCAAGACACTGAAGCTTTCTTT CAISEGTQDTEAFF
NA TRBD2 TRBJ2-5 TRBV27 TGTGCCAGCAGCCTCCCGGGACTAGCGGGGGGATTATACAATGAGCAGTACTTC CASSLPGLAGGLYNEQYF
NA NA TRBJ2-2 TRBV12-3/TRBV12-4 TGTGCCAGCAGCTTAGCGCTGGGGTCGGGGCAGCTGTTTTTT CASSLALGSGQLFF
NA TRBD2 TRBJ2-5 TRBV10-3 TGTGCCATCAGTGACCCTGGGGGGGAGAGGAGGGAGACCCAGTACTTC CAISDPGGERRETQYF
few NA TRBJ2-7 TRBV3-1 TGTGCCAGCAGCCCAATGGGGAGCGGAGCTCGCGAGCAGTACTTC CASSPMGSGAREQYF
NA NA TRBJ2-3 TRBV12-3/TRBV12-4 TGTGCCAGCACCGACAGTAGCGCAGATGTGCAGTATTTT CASTDSSADVQYF
NA NA TRBJ2-5 TRBV5-1 TGCGCCAGCAGCTTGGGGAGCGCCCCGTACCAAGAGACCCAGTACTTC CASSLGSAPYQETQYF
NA NA TRBJ2-1 TRBV12-3/TRBV12-4 TGTGCCAGCAGTTGGGACGCTAGATCCTACAATGAGCAGTTCTTC CASSWDARSYNEQFF
NA NA TRBJ2-7 TRBV20-1 TGCAGTGCCGCGGAGAGCTCCTACGAGCAGTACTTC CSAAESSYEQYF
NA NA TRBJ2-3 TRBV7-8 TGTGCCAGCAGCTTAGCCGGCAGGGTGGGCACAGATACGCAGTATTTT CASSLAGRVGTDTQYF
NA TRBD1 TRBJ1-2 TRBV6-5 TGTGCCAGCAGTTACTCCGGGACAGGGACGGGCGACTATGGCTACACCTTC CASSYSGTGTGDYGYTF
NA NA TRBJ2-2 TRBV27 TGTGCCAGCAGTTTCCGTTCGGTGTGGGCGAGAAAAAGTAACACCGGGGAGCTGTTTTTT CASSFRSVWARKSNTGELFF
NA NA TRBJ1-1 TRBV12-3/TRBV12-4 TGTGCCAGCAGTCCCCGACAGGCGATTAACACTGAAGCTTTCTTT CASSPRQAINTEAFF
NA TRBD1 TRBJ2-5 TRBV12-3/TRBV12-4 TGTGCCAGCAGTGTTGGGACAGGGGGCCAAGAGACCCAGTACTTC CASSVGTGGQETQYF
few NA TRBJ1-1 TRBV3-1 TGTGCCAGCAGCCAAGTCGTAACAGGTGAAGCTTTCTTT CASSQVVTGEAFF
NA NA TRBJ2-1 TRBV12-3/TRBV12-4 TGTGCCAGCAGTTTAGTATCCGGGGGTTGGTACAATGAGCAGTTCTTC CASSLVSGGWYNEQFF
NA NA TRBJ2-1 TRBV20-1 TGCAGTGCTGGAGATCGGCGGTACTACAATGAGCAGTTCTTC CSAGDRRYYNEQFF
NA NA TRBJ1-5 TRBV7-2 TGTGCCAGCAGTCGACAGTTTAAAGCCGATCAGCCCCAGCATTTT CASSRQFKADQPQHF
NA NA TRBJ1-2 TRBV4-2 TGTGCCAGCAGCCAAGGATGGGGGGGCCATGGCTACACCTTC CASSQGWGGHGYTF
NA NA TRBJ2-5 TRBV5-1 TGCGCCAGCAGGCTTCACGCTCAAGAGACCCAGTACTTC CASRLHAQETQYF
NA NA TRBJ1-6 TRBV20-1 TGCAGTGCTAGGCCCGAGGGTGATTCACCCCTCCACTTT CSARPEGDSPLHF
few TRBD2 TRBJ2-1 TRBV20-1 TGCAGTGCTAGAGATTCAGGGAGGGGTGAGCAGTTCTTC CSARDSGRGEQFF
NA NA TRBJ2-1 TRBV25-1 TGTGCCAGCAGTGAGGAGGTAGCCCCCGGGGAGCAGTTCTTC CASSEEVAPGEQFF
many NA TRBJ1-5 TRBV6-5 TGTGCCAGCAGCCTACATTTAAATCAGCCCCAGCATTTT CASSLHLNQPQHF
once NA TRBJ2-1 TRBV7-8 TGTGCCAGCAGCGGAGACAGGACCTTAGCGGCTGGCTCCTACAATGAGCAGTTCTTC CASSGDRTLAAGSYNEQFF
few TRBD2 TRBJ2-3 TRBV20-1 TGCAGTGCTAGGGTGCTAGCGGGGGACCACCCGGATACGCAGTATTTT CSARVLAGDHPDTQYF
NA NA TRBJ2-1 TRBV7-2 TGTGCCAGCAGCTTAGGTTTGCGGAGAGGCTCCTACAATGAGCAGTTCTTC CASSLGLRRGSYNEQFF
few NA TRBJ1-5 TRBV5-5 TGTGCCAGCAGCTTTTTCCCCCTGACCGAGAGGCCCCAGCATTTT CASSFFPLTERPQHF